This T cell receptor (beta chain) was sequenced during a study of T cell responses to AZD1222 COVID-19 vaccine. Study observations and caveats: Unmutated variant regions are reportedly targeted by nearly half of spike-specific TCRs. Along spike, vaccine-associated CD4 TCRs were found throughout, with dominance at 160-218 and 743-854.

Only in-frame clones appear in the TCRdb table, and some are missing; sequencing was by immunoSEQ multiplex PCR. The table shows 100,000 to 150,000 clones, with 88% occurring only once. Of note for this clone: What it recognizes is unknown.

Trimming removed 6 bases from V and 6 bases from J; junction bases left unmatched: 6. The germline CDR1 and CDR2 sequences are MNHEY and SVGAGI. CDR3 size: 15 residues. This clonotype was sampled from an adult in good health. Material: peripheral blood, obtained on day 0 of AZD1222 vaccination. The gene calls are TRBV6-5 and TRBJ1-6, with 9 bases lining up with TRBD1. The CDR3 sequence: CASRGQGQTNSPLHF. CDR3 in DNA: TGTGCCAGCAGGGGACAGGGACAGACTAATTCACCCCTCCACTTT.